Below are 16 T cell receptor beta chains sequenced from a single sample in a study of tumor-infiltrating lymphocytes in primary liver carcinoma. TCR beta cDNA was made from 450 to 500 ng total RNA with a constant-region primer. Libraries covering TCR beta were generated through three nested multiplex PCR rounds (using a slightly modified ARM-PCR). The two initial PCR rounds, about 9 cycles each, used TRBV1-TRBV30 forward and C-beta reverse primers. TCRdb ran MiXCR on the multiplex PCR reads and lists one entry per CDR3 protein. The sample shows tens of thousands of distinct CDR3 sequences, about 74% of them seen only once. For each extraction, RNA and DNA were obtained together from about 20-30 mg of unsorted bulk tissue. Sequencing was performed on liver tumor tissue from sampling region 5. Subset given: tumor region T5, tumor centre. The receptors here all came from a woman in her thirties with primary liver carcinoma and hepatitis B virus infection.

On this clonotype itself: Just one base apart from a much larger clone, this may be a read error. The chain links TRBV9 to TRBJ1-5; the D is unclear. Germline V gene lookup returns CDR1 SGDLS and CDR2 YYNGEE. CDR3 length: 15 amino acids. CDR3 in amino acids: CANSVERGQLQPQHF. CDR3 DNA: TGTGCCAACAGCGTAGAACGAGGGCAATTGCAGCCCCAGCATTTT.

As to this clonotype: Sequence at one end of the junction differs from germline and may be a read error. This chain uses TRBV6-5 with TRBJ2-1; 13 nucleotides align to TRBD2. The CDR3 is made up of 16 amino acids. Germline V gives CDR1 MNHEY, CDR2 SVGAGI. The CDR3 protein is CASSYAGTSGTNEQSF. CDR3 DNA: TGTGCCAGCAGTTACGCTGGGACTAGCGGGACCAATGAGCAGTCCTTC.

Points on this clonotype: One junction end disagrees with the germline gene, perhaps due to a read error. The V gene is TRBV11-2, the J gene TRBJ2-7; D is undetermined. CDR3 length equals 13 residues. Germline CDR1 SGHAT, CDR2 FQNNGV. The CDR3 region is CGSSTSITGEQYF. The CDR3 DNA is TGTGGCAGCAGCACCTCGATTACGGGCGAGCAGTACTTC. The variable domain in full, completed from reference TRBV11-2 and TRBJ2-7, reads EAGVAQSPRYKIIEKRQSVAFWCNPISGHATLYWYQQILGQGPKLLIQFQNNGVVDDSQLPKDRFSAERLKGVDSTLKIQPAKLEDSAVYLCGSSTSITGEQYFGPGTRLTVT.

As concerns this clonotype: Germline and junction disagree at one end, which may indicate a read error. The chain has TRBV11-2 and TRBJ2-7, with 7 positions matching TRBD2. CDR1 is SGHAT and CDR2 is FQNNGV in the germline V gene. The CDR3 has 14 amino acids. The CDR3 sequence is CASSPPGLHYVQYF. The DNA for the CDR3 is TGTGCCAGCAGCCCGCCGGGACTACACTACGTTCAGTATTTC.

Of note for this clonotype: At one end the junction does not follow the germline gene, possibly because of a read error. The chain uses TRBV6-5 and TRBJ2-6; D might be TRBD1 or TRBD2, each matching 6 bases. This CDR3 is built from 16 residues. Germline loops: CDR1 MNHEY, CDR2 SVGAGI. The chain's CDR3 is CASSYPGGPGASVLTF. In nucleotides, the CDR3 is TGTGCCAGCAGTTACCCTGGGGGGCCTGGAGCCAGCGTCCTGACTTTC.

For this clonotype: The missing conserved phenylalanine or tryptophan at the end of this CDR3 makes a read error likely. The chain employs TRBV11-2 and TRBJ1-1, with TRBD1 matching over 12 bases. V was pared by 5 bases and J by 2 bases, with 18 bases of the junction left unmatched. Germline values: CDR1 SGHAT, CDR2 FQNNGV. The CDR3 covers 20 residues. This CDR3 reads CASSARDRGRMRWSNTEAFI. CDR3 coding DNA: TGTGCCAGCAGCGCTCGGGACAGGGGGCGCATGAGGTGGAGCAACACTGAAGCTTTCATT.

V and J are TRBV5-1 and TRBJ2-2; 7 positions match TRBD1. CDR3 size: 17 residues. The V segment lost 0 bases and the J segment 1 base; nucleotides outside the gene matches: 6. CDR1 SGHRS and CDR2 YFSETQ come from the germline V gene. This CDR3 reads CASSLGHRDRNTGELFF. As DNA, the CDR3 is TGCGCCAGCAGCTTGGGACACAGGGACAGGAACACCGGGGAGCTGTTTTTT. The variable domain in full, with the rest retrieved from reference TRBV5-1 and TRBJ2-2, is KAGVTQTPRYLIKTRGQQVTLSCSPISGHRSVSWYQQTPGQGLQFLFEYFSETQRNKGNFPGRFSGRQFSNSRSEMNVSTLELGDSALYLCASSLGHRDRNTGELFFGEGSRLTVL.

Comment on this clonotype: At one of its ends the junction is not consistent with the germline gene, which may arise from a read error. V is TRBV28 and J is TRBJ2-3; D remains unclear. The CDR3 sequence is 15 residues long. Per the germline V gene, CDR1 is MDHEN and CDR2 is SYDVKM. CDR3 region: CASTRTSCVTDTQYF. DNA of the CDR3: TGCGCCAGCACTCGGACGAGCTGCGTGACAGATACGCAGTATTTT.

Only a few counts were recorded for this clonotype. The junction differs from germline at one of its ends, possibly a read error. The chain is built from TRBV11-2 and TRBJ2-5; the D is unclear. Per germline, CDR1 SGHAT and CDR2 FQNNGV. There are 13 residues in the CDR3. The CDR3 sequence is CASSFWRRESQYF. CDR3 sequence (DNA): TGTGCCAGCAGCTTTTGGCGGCGAGAGTCCCAGTACTTC.

By sample share, this clonotype is medium-sized. The genes are TRBV6-5 and TRBJ2-4; D not resolved. The CDR3 spans 15 residues. Trimming left V 1 base short and J 8 bases short, with 15 bases between. Germline V gives CDR1 MNHEY, CDR2 SVGAGI. This CDR3 reads CASSYYPPPGDIQYF. CDR3 bases: TGTGCCAGCAGTTACTACCCCCCCCCTGGGGACATTCAGTACTTC.

This rearrangement joins TRBV11-2 to TRBJ2-7, with D tentatively TRBD1 (6 bases). Trimming removed 6 bases at V and 2 bases at J, with 17 bases between. Germline-derived CDR1 and CDR2 are SGHAT and FQNNGV. The CDR3 consists of 15 residues. DNA for the CDR3: TGTGCCAGCAGACGGGACACAGCGACCCCCTACGAGCAGTACTTC. Protein product: CASRRDTATPYEQYF.

A note on this clonotype: A clone one base away is much larger, so this may be a read error. In DNA form, the CDR3 reads TGTACCAGCAGTTACTTAGGCAGCTCTGGGGCCAACGTCCTGACTTTC. As protein: CTSSYLGSSGANVLTF. The genes are TRBV6-5 and TRBJ2-6, with no clear D. Per the germline V gene, CDR1 is MNHEY and CDR2 is SVGAGI. The CDR3 is 16 residues long.

As regards this clonotype: The junction and the germline gene differ at one end; a read error may be behind it. The genes are TRBV4-3 and TRBJ2-3; no clear D. Germline lookup yields CDR1 LGHNA and CDR2 YSLEER. The length of the CDR3 is 18 residues. The CDR3, as DNA: TGTGCCAGCAGCCAGTCGGTCCGGCTGGGTGATCCCCATGATACGCAGTATTTT. Protein product: CASSQSVRLGDPHDTQYF.

The chain combines TRBV7-9 with TRBJ2-7; possible D gene TRBD1, 5 bases. The CDR3 has 12 residues. Germline assignment: CDR1 SEHNR and CDR2 FQNEAQ (reference sequence). Deletions cut 5 bases from V and 4 bases from J, with 9 bases between. CDR3 sequence (DNA): TGTGCCAGCAGCGTGGACACTTACGAGCAGTACTTC. It is translated as CASSVDTYEQYF.

Comments on this clonotype: A junction end diverges from the germline sequence, so it may reflect a read error. V usage is TRBV11-1 and J usage is TRBJ2-2, with D perhaps matching TRBD2 (6 bases). Looked up from germline, CDR1 is SGHAT and CDR2 is FQDESV (reference sequence). CDR3 length: 16 amino acids. CDR3 nucleotide sequence: TGTGCCGGCAGCAGGGCTATGTCGGGAGTGTCCGGGGAGCTGTTTTTT. This gives the protein CAGSRAMSGVSGELFF.

Remarks on this clonotype: The junction shows a germline mismatch at one end, possibly a read error. The CDR3 DNA reads TGTGCCAGCAGTGAAACCCTTCCTGGGGGCGCCGCGAACACCTGGGAGCTGTTTTTC. It translates to CASSETLPGGAANTWELFF. The chain uses TRBV6-1 and TRBJ2-2; a possible D gene is TRBD1 (6 bases). The CDR3 runs 19 residues. Germline V gene data show CDR1 as MNHNS and CDR2 as SASEGT.